The rows below give T cell receptor beta chains drawn from one sample of a study of Ad26.COV2.S vaccination and SARS-CoV-2 variants. The repertoire was sequenced with immunoSEQ multiplex PCR; TCRdb's copy has only in-frame clones and lacks some. The sample lists 430,000 or so clones; 75% to 95% were seen once. The material was peripheral blood, obtained in a trial of Ad26.COV2.S vaccine versus placebo. These TCRs come from a person aged 18-65 years who received the Ad26.COV2.S COVID-19 vaccine or a placebo. Each CDR3 is given with its conserved first and last residue. The order of the fields is V gene, J gene, clone size, CDR3 protein. Where a row states a size, it is once, few, many or the class of an expanded clone; other rows omit it.

TRBV7-2	TRBJ2-3	-	CASSLPSGTDTQYF
TRBV11-2	TRBJ2-5	-	CASSLDFGPTGLQETQYF
TRBV13	TRBJ1-5	once	CASSSQGNQPQHF
TRBV11-2	TRBJ1-6	-	CASSSFRDSGSPLHF
TRBV20-1	TRBJ2-5	few	CSAGKGETQYF
TRBV5-1	TRBJ2-2	-	CASSLATRRGSGELFF
TRBV28	TRBJ2-1	-	CASSIYSYNEQFF
TRBV28	TRBJ1-1	once	CASHPLLSTEAFF
TRBV9	TRBJ2-1	-	CASSVEHGHEQFF
TRBV10-3	TRBJ2-1	-	CAIRGGASGDEQFF
TRBV30	TRBJ2-1	once	CAWSTLRRVYNEQFF
TRBV5-5	TRBJ2-3	-	CASSLRGTDSTDTQYF
TRBV14	TRBJ1-1	once	CASSLYRGEAGTEAFF
TRBV12-3/TRBV12-4	TRBJ2-1	-	CASGGEREGEQFF
TRBV4-3	TRBJ1-5	once	CASSQDAPGWGNQPQHF
TRBV18	TRBJ2-4	-	CASSRTGTTKNIQYF
TRBV30	TRBJ2-5	-	CAWRMGSEETQYF
TRBV7-9	TRBJ2-5	-	CASSSTLGGEETQYF
TRBV19	TRBJ1-2	-	CASKATGSYGYTF
TRBV29-1	TRBJ1-1	-	CSVLGTENTEAFF
TRBV7-2	TRBJ1-5	-	CASSLQGPNQPQHF
TRBV2	TRBJ2-1	-	CASSEKTGDYNEQFF
TRBV9	TRBJ2-5	-	CASSVGMQRTDRETQYF
TRBV28	TRBJ2-3	-	CASSLAVPGQGTDTQYF
TRBV28	TRBJ2-3	-	CASSLGAGGTDTQYF
TRBV4-2	TRBJ2-4	-	CASSQDRGHIQYF
TRBV14	TRBJ2-7	-	CASSQGGNLYEQYF
TRBV7-9	TRBJ1-4	-	CASSLASRYEKLFF
TRBV30	TRBJ1-2	-	CAWSGGTGGYGYTF
TRBV5-1	TRBJ1-1	once	CASRTGQLNTEAFF
TRBV19	TRBJ2-2	-	CASSIVSVSTGELFF
TRBV19	TRBJ2-2	-	CAVSSGYDTGELFF
TRBV7-8	TRBJ1-2	-	CASSLALFGSSGYTF
TRBV5-4	TRBJ2-1	-	CASSLALDWSEQFF
TRBV20-1	TRBJ2-7	-	CSVKTVYEQYF
TRBV5-1	TRBJ1-3	-	CASSLAGSLGNTIYF
TRBV5-4	TRBJ2-5	-	CASSRDQETQYF